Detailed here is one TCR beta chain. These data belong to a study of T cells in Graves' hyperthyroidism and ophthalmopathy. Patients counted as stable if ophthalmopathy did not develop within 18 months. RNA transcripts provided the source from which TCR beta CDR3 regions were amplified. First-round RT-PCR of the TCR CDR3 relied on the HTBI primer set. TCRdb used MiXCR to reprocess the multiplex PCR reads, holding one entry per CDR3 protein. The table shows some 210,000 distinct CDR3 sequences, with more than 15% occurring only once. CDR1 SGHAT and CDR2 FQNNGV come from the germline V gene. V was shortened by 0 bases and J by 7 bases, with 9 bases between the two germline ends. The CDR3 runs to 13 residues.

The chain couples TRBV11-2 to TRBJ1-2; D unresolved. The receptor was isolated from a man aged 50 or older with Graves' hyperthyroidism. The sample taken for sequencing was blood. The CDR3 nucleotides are TGTGCCAGCAGCTTAGATATCCGCGGTGGCTACACCTTC. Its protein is CASSLDIRGGYTF.